One sample yielded the 3 T cell receptor beta chains listed below, sequenced in a study of blood T cell repertoires in COVID-19. Assay: immunoSEQ multiplex PCR; the TCRdb copy retains only in-frame clones and omits some. The table includes about 250,000 clones, roughly 84% detected once. Material for sequencing was peripheral blood. The receptors here all came from a middle-aged woman who had recovered from COVID-19.

The chain has TRBV2 and TRBJ2-7, with D perhaps TRBD1 (5 bases). Germline CDR1 reads SNHLY; CDR2 reads FYNNEI. CDR3 length: 12 amino acids. The ends were cut back, 6 bases at V and 3 bases at J, with 9 bases in the middle. Here the CDR3 reads CASSGRVYEQYF. CDR3 DNA sequence: TGTGCCAGCAGCGGCAGGGTCTACGAGCAGTACTTC.

The V gene is TRBV18, the J gene TRBJ1-1; D gene unclear. This CDR3 spans 14 amino acids. The V gene lost 0 bases and the J gene lost 2 bases, with 7 bases spanning the gap. Germline V gene sequence: CDR1 KGHSH, CDR2 LQKENI. This CDR3 reads CASSPPLTNTEAFF. The CDR3 DNA is TGTGCCAGCTCACCACCGTTGACAAACACTGAAGCTTTCTTT.

The V and J genes are TRBV11-3 and TRBJ2-1; 10 bases map to TRBD1. The CDR3 has 16 residues. Germline-derived CDR1 and CDR2 are SGHNT and YENEEA. Trimming cost V 1 base and J 6 bases; bases outside gene matches: 6. The DNA of the CDR3 is TGTGCCAGCAGCTTAGCCTCCCGGACAGGGGGCAATGAGCAGTTCTTC. Translating it yields CASSLASRTGGNEQFF.